The 16 T cell receptor beta chains presented below share a single source sample, sequenced in a study of Graves' ophthalmopathy and Graves' hyperthyroidism. The TCR beta CDR3 regions underwent amplification from RNA transcripts. HTBI-primed RT-PCR formed the first round, and a multiplex PCR formed the second. TCRdb used MiXCR to reprocess the multiplex PCR reads, holding one entry per CDR3 protein. The sample holds around 1.1 million distinct CDR3 sequences, roughly 35% seen once. Sequenced: peripheral blood or thyroid tissue (not recorded which). Receptors originate from an adult man with Graves' hyperthyroidism.

This clonotype showed up many times. This chain connects TRBV10-3 to TRBJ2-7, with D maybe TRBD1 (6 bases). CDR3 length: 12 amino acids. V gave up 10 bases and J gave up 4 bases, with 14 bases separating them. Germline CDR1 and CDR2: ENHRY and SYGVKD. CDR3 loop: CANGDTQYEQYF. The CDR3 DNA reads TGTGCCAACGGGGACACACAATACGAGCAGTACTTC.

This clonotype has at least ten counts. The V and J genes are TRBV10-3 and TRBJ2-7; no reliable D call. The CDR3 consists of 14 residues. Deletions cut 8 bases from V and 2 bases from J, with 16 bases between. The germline CDR1 and CDR2 sequences are ENHRY and SYGVKD. CDR3 sequence reads: CAIGNSSYPYEQYF. The CDR3 region has the DNA TGTGCCATCGGTAACTCATCGTACCCCTACGAGCAGTACTTC.

This clonotype was observed many times. The gene calls are TRBV7-6 and TRBJ2-7; 10 bases match TRBD1. CDR1 and CDR2 from the germline V gene are SGHVS and FNYEAQ. There are 15 residues in the CDR3. The V and J ends lost 5 bases and 3 bases, in that order; junction bases with no gene match: 7. The CDR3 bases are TGTGCCAGCAGCCGGGGACAGGGGAAGGTCTACGAGCAGTACTTC. It encodes CASSRGQGKVYEQYF.

With respect to this clonotype: Sequence at one end of the junction differs from germline and may be a read error. The chain employs TRBV10-3 and TRBJ2-7; D may be TRBD1 (6 bases). CDR3 size: 16 residues. CDR1 ENHRY and CDR2 SYGVKD come from the germline V gene. The CDR3 sequence is CASSLSSADSSYEQYF. The CDR3 DNA follows: TGTGCCAGCAGTTTAAGTTCCGCGGACAGCTCCTACGAGCAGTACTTC.

The chain carries TRBV20-1 and TRBJ2-2; TRBD2 is a possible D gene (6 bases). Germline V gene data show CDR1 as DFQATT and CDR2 as SNEGSKA (reference sequence). The CDR3 covers 15 residues. Trimming removed 1 base from V and 4 bases from J, with 13 bases in between. CDR3 bases: TGCAGTGCTAGAGTGGGGGGAGGAAGCACCGGGGAGCTGTTTTTT. Its protein product is CSARVGGGSTGELFF.

This clonotype was found many times. V gene TRBV7-6 combines with J gene TRBJ1-1, with D tentatively TRBD1 (5 bases). Germline CDR1 SGHVS, CDR2 FNYEAQ. There are 18 residues in the CDR3. The germline V and J ends were trimmed by 1 base and 4 bases, with 22 bases remaining between them. CDR3 sequence reads: CASSLDSGTTIRGTEAFF. CDR3 DNA sequence: TGTGCCAGCAGCTTAGATTCCGGGACGACAATCCGGGGCACTGAAGCTTTCTTT.

The V call is TRBV19, the J call TRBJ2-7, with a possible D match to TRBD2 (5 bases). The germline CDR1 and CDR2 sequences are LNHDA and SQIVND (reference sequence). V lost 5 bases and J lost 1, with 21 bases in between. This CDR3 has 17 residues. This chain's CDR3 is CASSAISRGVRSYEQYF. As DNA, the CDR3 is TGTGCCAGTAGTGCTATTTCTCGGGGAGTTCGGTCCTACGAGCAGTACTTC.

This clonotype was observed many times. This chain uses TRBV5-1 with TRBJ2-7, with D possibly being TRBD2 (6 bases). Trimming took 1 base from V and 7 from J, leaving 9 bases between them. The CDR3 extends over 12 amino acids. Germline V lookup: CDR1 SGHRS, CDR2 YFSETQ. The CDR3 spells CASSLSGSEQYF. In nucleotides, the CDR3 is TGCGCCAGCAGCTTGTCCGGGAGTGAGCAGTACTTC.

The chain employs TRBV7-9 and TRBJ1-2; D is ambiguous. CDR3 length: 14 amino acids. Germline V lookup: CDR1 SEHNR, CDR2 FQNEAQ (reference sequence). V was shortened by 5 bases and J by 0 bases, with 10 bases between the two germline ends. The CDR3 DNA is TGTGCCAGCAGCCCCCAGGTAGCTAACTATGGCTACACCTTC. Its protein is CASSPQVANYGYTF.

V is TRBV10-2 and J is TRBJ2-7; 7 bases line up with TRBD1. The germline V gene has CDR1 WSHSY and CDR2 SAAADI. After removal of 4 bases from V and 2 bases from J, the junction contained 8 bases not matched to a gene. This CDR3 has 15 amino acids. CDR3 bases: TGCGCCAGCAGTGCTCGCCGGGACAGAACCTACGAGCAGTACTTC. It specifies CASSARRDRTYEQYF.

This chain connects TRBV4-3 to TRBJ1-2; D unresolved. This CDR3 has 15 amino acids. Germline V lookup: CDR1 LGHNA, CDR2 YSLEER. V gave up 5 bases and J gave up 5 bases, with 18 bases separating them. The CDR3 spells CASSARWGGRYGYTF. In DNA, the CDR3 is TGCGCCAGCAGCGCCCGCTGGGGTGGGAGGTATGGCTACACCTTC.

The rearrangement uses TRBV7-8 and TRBJ2-6, with 8 bases matching TRBD2. Trimming cost V 0 bases and J 2 bases; bases outside gene matches: 3. Germline V CDR1 and CDR2: SGHVS, FQNEAQ. The CDR3 is 17 amino acids. CDR3 residues: CASSLAPGGAGANVLTF. The DNA of the CDR3 is TGTGCCAGCAGCTTAGCGCCGGGGGGGGCTGGGGCCAACGTCCTGACTTTC.

Many counts were recorded for this clonotype. The chain recombines TRBV19 with TRBJ1-2; tentatively, D is TRBD1 (5 bases). Germline CDR1 is LNHDA and CDR2 is SQIVND (reference sequence). Trimming stripped 8 bases from V and 7 bases from J, with 11 bases between. The CDR3 is made up of 11 amino acids. In nucleotides, the CDR3 is TGTGCCAGTGCGACAGTTTCTGGCTACACCTTC. Protein sequence: CASATVSGYTF.

This clonotype was seen ten or more times. This CDR3 is CASTQGRHPEAFF. In nucleotides, the CDR3 is TGTGCCAGCACCCAAGGCCGGCACCCTGAAGCTTTCTTT. The V and J genes are TRBV7-9 and TRBJ1-1; D uncertain. The CDR3 loop spans 13 amino acids. The germline V gene encodes CDR1 SEHNR and CDR2 FQNEAQ (reference sequence). With 7 bases removed from V and 6 bases from J, the gap between germline ends came to 15 bases.

The chain links TRBV30 to TRBJ1-2, with D unclear. Germline-derived CDR1 and CDR2 are GTSNPN and SVGIG (reference sequence). The CDR3 spans 12 residues. V shed 0 bases and J shed 7 bases, with 9 bases lying between them. The CDR3 reads CAWSVTVFGYTF. The DNA of the CDR3 is TGTGCCTGGAGTGTAACGGTGTTTGGCTACACCTTC.

The rearrangement uses TRBV19 and TRBJ2-5; 10 positions match TRBD2. J was trimmed by 1 base and V by 1 base; bases with no gene match: 9. Germline V CDR1 and CDR2: LNHDA, SQIVND (reference sequence). The CDR3 runs to 18 residues. CDR3 sequence (DNA): TGTGCCAGTAGTATAGGGGCTAGCGGGAGACGATTCCAAGAGACCCAGTACTTC. It is translated as CASSIGASGRRFQETQYF.